The next 21 T cell receptor beta chains were all read from a single sample in a study of response to subunit inactivated influenza vaccine. One entry per CDR3 protein, called by TCRdb with MiXCR from the RT-PCR reads. The profile shows 500,000 to 600,000 distinct CDR3 sequences, approximately 15% of them singletons. The source was PBMCs from blood, collected about 11 days after vaccination. These receptor sequences come from a man aged 50 to 59 who received an inactivated influenza vaccine.

This rearrangement joins TRBV20-1 to TRBJ2-1; weak D call: TRBD2 (6 bases). V shed 0 bases and J shed 4 bases, with 16 bases lying between them. The CDR3 spans 16 residues. Looked up from germline, CDR1 is DFQATT and CDR2 is SNEGSKA (reference sequence). CDR3 bases: TGCAGTGCTAGAGATTTAAGGGAGGCCACATACAATGAGCAGTTCTTC. This codes for CSARDLREATYNEQFF.

This clonotype was counted a few times. The CDR3 nucleotides read TGTGCCATCTCTGGACAGGGCGAGGGGAACACTGAAGCTTTCTTT. Protein product: CAISGQGEGNTEAFF. The chain is built from TRBV10-3 and TRBJ1-1; TRBD1 aligns across 8 bases. V dropped 8 bases and J dropped 1; count of bases not matched to a gene: 9. From germline, CDR1 is ENHRY and CDR2 SYGVKD. CDR3 size: 15 residues.

This clonotype has more than one count but fewer than ten. This rearrangement joins TRBV20-1 to TRBJ2-5; D ambiguous. From germline, CDR1 is DFQATT and CDR2 SNEGSKA (reference sequence). V lost 0 bases to trimming and J lost 1 base, with 12 bases between them. CDR3 size: 15 residues. The CDR3 spells CSARDLSAVQETQYF. The DNA for the CDR3 is TGCAGTGCTAGAGATCTCTCGGCCGTCCAAGAGACCCAGTACTTC.

The chain joins TRBV30 to TRBJ1-6; the D gene is possibly TRBD1 (5 bases). The CDR3 consists of 14 residues. Trimming left V 4 bases short and J 8 bases short, with 15 bases between. Germline assignment: CDR1 GTSNPN and CDR2 SVGIG (reference sequence). CDR3 loop: CAWNGAGKYSPLHF. Here the CDR3 DNA reads TGTGCCTGGAATGGGGCGGGTAAATATTCACCCCTCCACTTT. Variable domain in full (rest from reference TRBV30 and TRBJ1-6): SQTIHQWPATLVQPVGSPLSLECTVEGTSNPNLYWYRQAAGRGLQLLFYSVGIGQISSEVPQNLSASRPQDRQFILSSKKLLLSDSGFYLCAWNGAGKYSPLHFGNGTRLTVT.

J is TRBJ2-7 and V is TRBV20-1; the D gene is possibly TRBD2 (5 bases). CDR1 is DFQATT, CDR2 SNEGSKA, per germline (reference sequence). Deletions cut 3 bases from V and 7 bases from J, with 16 bases between. This CDR3 has 13 amino acids. The CDR3 is CSARARVANEQYF. The CDR3 DNA is TGCAGTGCTAGGGCGAGGGTGGCTAATGAGCAGTACTTC.

CDR3 sequence: CATSDTGDSNQPQHF. As DNA, the CDR3 is TGTGCCACCAGTGATACAGGGGATAGCAATCAGCCCCAGCATTTT. The chain has TRBV24-1 and TRBJ1-5; 7 bases align to TRBD1. V lost 3 bases to trimming and J lost 0 bases; unmatched junction nucleotides: 1. Per germline, CDR1 KGHDR and CDR2 SFDVKD. The CDR3 runs to 15 residues.

The genes are TRBV7-2 and TRBJ2-7, with 7 positions matching TRBD1. CDR3 length: 16 residues. Per germline, CDR1 SGHTA and CDR2 FQGNSA. Trimming at V came to 5 bases and at J to 1 base, leaving 11 bases not matched to a gene. The CDR3 reads CASSPQTGAISYEQYF. Here the CDR3 DNA reads TGTGCCAGCAGCCCTCAAACAGGGGCCATATCCTACGAGCAGTACTTC.

This clonotype showed up just a few times. The DNA of the CDR3 is TGCAGTGCCCAATGGGTCAGCAAGTACGAGCAGTACTTC. It encodes CSAQWVSKYEQYF. The chain couples TRBV20-1 to TRBJ2-7; D remains unclear. The CDR3 has 13 residues. CDR1 is DFQATT, CDR2 SNEGSKA, per germline (reference sequence). V was trimmed by 6 bases and J by 4 bases, leaving 16 bases between them.

The chain uses TRBV20-1 and TRBJ2-7; D remains ambiguous. Germline CDR1 and CDR2: DFQATT and SNEGSKA (reference sequence). The CDR3 contains 12 residues. V dropped 1 base and J dropped 6 bases, with 10 bases sitting between them. The CDR3 spells CSARVGVVEQYF. DNA of the CDR3: TGCAGTGCTAGAGTCGGCGTAGTCGAGCAGTACTTC.

V and J are TRBV3-1 and TRBJ2-7, with TRBD1 as a possible D gene (5 bases). The germline CDR1 and CDR2 sequences are LGHDT and YNNKEL (reference sequence). There are 15 residues in the CDR3. Trimming removed 3 bases from V and 2 bases from J, with 14 bases in between. The DNA of the CDR3 is TGTGCCAGCAGCCAGCCTAACAGGTTGACCTACGAGCAGTACTTC. This translates into CASSQPNRLTYEQYF.

Many counts were recorded for this clonotype. V gene TRBV29-1 combines with J gene TRBJ2-5, with D perhaps TRBD1 (6 bases). V was trimmed by 4 bases and J by 1 base, leaving 10 bases between them. Looked up from germline, CDR1 is SQVTM and CDR2 is ANQGSEA. CDR3 length: 13 residues. The CDR3 sequence: CSVARDIQETQYF. For the CDR3, the DNA is TGCAGCGTTGCAAGGGACATCCAAGAGACCCAGTACTTC. Together with reference TRBV29-1 and TRBJ2-5, the CDR3 gives the full variable domain: SAVISQKPSRDICQRGTSLTIQCQVDSQVTMMFWYRQQPGQSLTLIATANQGSEATYESGFVIDKFPISRPNLTFSTLTVSNMSPEDSSIYLCSVARDIQETQYFGPGTRLLVL.

The chain couples TRBV24-1 to TRBJ2-1; D call uncertain. Germline loops: CDR1 KGHDR, CDR2 SFDVKD. The CDR3 sequence is 11 residues long. Trimming stripped 5 bases from V and 9 bases from J, with 7 bases between. As DNA, the CDR3 is TGTGCCACCAGTGTTTCAGGTGAGCAGTTCTTC. This translates into CATSVSGEQFF.

V is TRBV5-1 and J is TRBJ2-4; 14 bases match TRBD2. In germline, CDR1 is SGHRS, CDR2 YFSETQ. V was clipped by 4 bases and J by 3 bases; unmatched bases: 9. The CDR3 totals 18 residues. CDR3 residues: CASSLGLAGGAGKNIQYF. CDR3 bases: TGCGCCAGCAGCCTCGGACTAGCGGGAGGAGCTGGCAAAAACATTCAGTACTTC. Together with reference TRBV5-1 and TRBJ2-4, the CDR3 gives the full variable domain: KAGVTQTPRYLIKTRGQQVTLSCSPISGHRSVSWYQQTPGQGLQFLFEYFSETQRNKGNFPGRFSGRQFSNSRSEMNVSTLELGDSALYLCASSLGLAGGAGKNIQYFGAGTRLSVL.

The V gene is TRBV14, the J gene TRBJ2-2; D may correspond to TRBD1 or TRBD2 (6 bases each). The length of the CDR3 is 15 residues. V lost 2 bases and J lost 3, with 10 bases in between. The V gene's germline CDR1 is SGHDN and CDR2 FVKESK. CDR3 sequence (DNA): TGTGCCAGCAGCCAATACAGGGACTACACCGGGGAGCTGTTTTTT. Protein sequence: CASSQYRDYTGELFF.

This chain joins TRBV30 and TRBJ1-4, with D unresolved. Trimming removed 3 bases at V and 8 bases at J, with 13 bases between. This CDR3 region has 13 residues. Germline V gives CDR1 GTSNPN, CDR2 SVGIG (reference sequence). CDR3 residues: CAWSATSQEKLFF. CDR3 coding DNA: TGTGCCTGGAGCGCCACATCCCAGGAAAAACTGTTTTTT.

The rearrangement links TRBV24-1 to TRBJ1-2; D uncertain. The length of the CDR3 is 13 residues. Germline CDR1 KGHDR, CDR2 SFDVKD. Trimming left V 3 bases short and J 2 bases short, with 6 bases between. The CDR3, as DNA: TGTGCCACCAGTGATGCCCCAAACTATGGCTACACCTTC. Translation gives CATSDAPNYGYTF.

V gene TRBV20-1 combines with J gene TRBJ2-7; 7 bases align to TRBD1. From germline, CDR1 is DFQATT and CDR2 SNEGSKA (reference sequence). Trimming at V came to 5 bases and at J to 3 bases, leaving 13 bases not matched to a gene. The CDR3 has 15 residues. The CDR3: CSAHLPGQTLYEQYF. The CDR3 nucleotides read TGCAGTGCTCACCTCCCGGGACAGACTCTCTACGAGCAGTACTTC.

V usage is TRBV5-1 and J usage is TRBJ1-3; 12 bases agree with TRBD1. Per the germline V gene, CDR1 is SGHRS and CDR2 is YFSETQ. V gave up 1 base and J gave up 2 bases; unmatched junction bases: 4. The CDR3 has 17 residues. For the CDR3, the DNA is TGCGCCAGCAGCTTGTCGGGACAGGGGGCGGCTGGAAACACCATATATTTT. It encodes CASSLSGQGAAGNTIYF.

The chain recombines TRBV29-1 with TRBJ2-3, with 7 bases aligning to TRBD2. The CDR3 extends over 13 amino acids. Germline values: CDR1 SQVTM, CDR2 ANQGSEA. J gave up 2 bases and V 7 bases, and 6 bases lay outside the gene matches. In DNA form, the CDR3 reads TGCAGCGGGGGGGACTACTACACAGATACGCAGTATTTT. This gives the protein CSGGDYYTDTQYF.

The J gene is TRBJ1-3, the V gene TRBV5-1, with D maybe TRBD1 (6 bases). Germline V CDR1 and CDR2: SGHRS, YFSETQ. V lost 1 base to trimming and J lost 2 bases, with 10 bases between them. The CDR3 length is 15 residues. The CDR3 DNA is TGCGCCAGCAGCTTGCAGGGGACTCCTGGAAACACCATATATTTT. It is translated as CASSLQGTPGNTIYF.

This clonotype showed up many times. The gene calls are TRBV3-1 and TRBJ2-5; D unclear. V lost 2 bases to trimming and J lost 4 bases, with 14 bases between them. This CDR3 has 15 residues. Germline assignment: CDR1 LGHDT and CDR2 YNNKEL (reference sequence). The CDR3 loop reads CASSQSTGAGETQYF. CDR3 sequence (DNA): TGTGCCAGCAGCCAATCAACGGGTGCAGGAGAGACCCAGTACTTC.